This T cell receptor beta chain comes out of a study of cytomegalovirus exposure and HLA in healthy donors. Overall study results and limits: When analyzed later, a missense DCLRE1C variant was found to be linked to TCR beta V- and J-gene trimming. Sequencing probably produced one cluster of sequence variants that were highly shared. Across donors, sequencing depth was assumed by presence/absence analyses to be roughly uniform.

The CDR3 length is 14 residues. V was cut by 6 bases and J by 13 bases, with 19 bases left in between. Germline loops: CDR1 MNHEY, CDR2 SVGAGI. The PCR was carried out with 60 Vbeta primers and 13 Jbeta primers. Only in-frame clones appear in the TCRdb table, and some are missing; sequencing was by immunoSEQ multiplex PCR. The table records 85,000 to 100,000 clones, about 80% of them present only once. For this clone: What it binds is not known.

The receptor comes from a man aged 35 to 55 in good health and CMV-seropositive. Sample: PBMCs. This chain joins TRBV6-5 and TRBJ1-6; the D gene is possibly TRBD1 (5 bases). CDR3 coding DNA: TGTGCCAGCAGCTCCAGGCGGGGGGTGCGGCCCCTCCACTTT. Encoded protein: CASSSRRGVRPLHF.